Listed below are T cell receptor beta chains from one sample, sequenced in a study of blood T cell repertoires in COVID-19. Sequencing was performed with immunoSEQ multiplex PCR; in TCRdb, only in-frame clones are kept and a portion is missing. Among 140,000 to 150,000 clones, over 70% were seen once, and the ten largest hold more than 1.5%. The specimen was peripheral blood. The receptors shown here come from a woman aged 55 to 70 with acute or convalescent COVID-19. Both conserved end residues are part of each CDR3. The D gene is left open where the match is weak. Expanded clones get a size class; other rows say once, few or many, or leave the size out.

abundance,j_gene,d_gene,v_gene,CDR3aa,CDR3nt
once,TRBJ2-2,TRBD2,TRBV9,CASSPLPGGAGELFF,TGTGCCAGCAGCCCGCTACCGGGAGGTGCCGGGGAGCTGTTTTTT
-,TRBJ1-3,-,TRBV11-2,CASSYRASSLSGNTIYF,TGTGCCAGCAGCTACCGAGCTTCTTCCCTTTCTGGAAACACCATATATTTT
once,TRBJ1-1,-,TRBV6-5,CASSYSLWSEAFF,TGTGCCAGCAGTTACTCTCTCTGGAGTGAAGCTTTCTTT
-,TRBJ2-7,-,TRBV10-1,CASGGVGQHEQYF,TGCGCCAGCGGGGGGGTCGGACAGCACGAGCAGTACTTC
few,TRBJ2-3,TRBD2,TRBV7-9,CASSLLGGSRSTDTQYF,TGTGCCAGCAGCTTATTAGGCGGGAGTAGATCCACAGATACGCAGTATTTT
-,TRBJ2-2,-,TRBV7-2,CASSFVFGGANTGELFF,TGTGCCAGCAGCTTTGTGTTCGGCGGAGCGAACACCGGGGAGCTGTTTTTT
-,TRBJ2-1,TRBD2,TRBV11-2,CASSYTPSGSSYNEQFF,TGTGCCAGCAGCTACACCCCCAGCGGGAGCTCCTACAATGAGCAGTTCTTC
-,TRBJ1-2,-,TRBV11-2,CASSLEISGYGYTF,TGTGCCAGCAGCTTAGAAATCAGCGGATATGGCTACACCTTC
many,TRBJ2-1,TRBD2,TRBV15,CATSRAGGPYNEQFF,TGTGCCACCAGCAGAGCGGGAGGGCCCTACAATGAGCAGTTCTTC
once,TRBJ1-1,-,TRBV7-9,CASSLAGIATEAFF,TGTGCCAGCAGCTTGGCGGGGATCGCGACTGAAGCTTTCTTT
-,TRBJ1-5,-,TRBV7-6,CASSLYPFRDQPQHF,TGTGCCAGCAGCTTATACCCCTTCAGGGATCAGCCCCAGCATTTT
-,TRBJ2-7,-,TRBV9,CASSEEAGGEQYF,TGTGCCAGCAGCGAGGAGGCAGGGGGGGAGCAGTACTTC
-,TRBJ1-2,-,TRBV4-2,CASSQATGNYGYTF,TGTGCCAGCAGCCAGGCCACAGGGAACTATGGCTACACCTTC
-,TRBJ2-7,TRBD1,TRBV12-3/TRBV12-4,CASSSETGSEQYF,TGTGCCAGCAGCTCGGAGACAGGGAGCGAGCAGTACTTC
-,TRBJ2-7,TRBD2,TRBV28,CASSPLAGGDEQYF,TGTGCCAGCAGCCCCCTAGCGGGAGGAGACGAGCAGTACTTC
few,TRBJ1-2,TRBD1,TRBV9,CASSVAGTGQGGYTF,TGTGCCAGCAGCGTAGCCGGGACAGGCCAAGGAGGCTACACCTTC
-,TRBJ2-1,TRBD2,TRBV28,CASSSRTSGAIPQGSSYNEQFF,TGTGCCAGCAGCTCAAGGACTAGCGGGGCTATCCCTCAAGGGAGCTCCTACAATGAGCAGTTCTTC
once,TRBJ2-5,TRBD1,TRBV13,CASSFRTGVETQYF,TGTGCCAGCAGCTTTCGCACAGGGGTGGAGACCCAGTACTTC
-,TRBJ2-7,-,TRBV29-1,CSVEVPGRSYEQYF,TGCAGCGTTGAAGTTCCAGGGAGGTCCTACGAGCAGTACTTC
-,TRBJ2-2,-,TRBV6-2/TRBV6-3,CASSYHNTGELFF,TGTGCCAGCAGTTACCATAACACCGGGGAGCTGTTTTTT
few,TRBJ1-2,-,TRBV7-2,CASSLHGGYGYTF,TGTGCCAGCAGCTTACACGGAGGCTATGGCTACACCTTC
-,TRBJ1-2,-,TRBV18,CASSLSNYGYTF,TGTGCCAGCTCACTGTCAAACTATGGCTACACCTTC
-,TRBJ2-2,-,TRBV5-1,CASSPGGELFF,TGCGCCAGCAGCCCAGGCGGGGAGCTGTTTTTT
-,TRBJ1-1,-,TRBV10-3,CATELGRGNTEAFF,TGTGCCACCGAGCTCGGTCGGGGGAACACTGAAGCTTTCTTT
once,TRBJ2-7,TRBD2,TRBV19,CASSIGAGDGYEQYF,TGTGCCAGTAGTATCGGAGCGGGAGACGGTTACGAGCAGTACTTC
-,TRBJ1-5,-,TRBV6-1,CASSEVGGRYPQHF,TGTGCCAGCAGTGAAGTGGGGGGAAGGTATCCCCAGCATTTT
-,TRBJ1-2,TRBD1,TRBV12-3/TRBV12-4,CASSWDRNYGYTF,TGTGCCAGCAGTTGGGACAGGAACTATGGCTACACCTTC
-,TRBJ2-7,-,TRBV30,CAWSDLYFRGRWNEQYF,TGTGCCTGGAGTGATTTATACTTTCGGGGTAGATGGAACGAGCAGTACTTC
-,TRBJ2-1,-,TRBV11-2,CASSFPLAASYNEQFF,TGTGCCAGCAGCTTCCCCCTGGCTGCTTCCTACAATGAGCAGTTCTTC
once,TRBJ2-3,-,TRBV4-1,CASSQGIGGFDTQYF,TGCGCCAGCAGCCAAGGTATAGGGGGATTCGATACGCAGTATTTT
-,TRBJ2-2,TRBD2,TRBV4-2,CASSQGTPGRKGPGELFF,TGTGCCAGCAGCCAAGGTACCCCCGGGAGGAAGGGCCCCGGGGAGCTGTTTTTT
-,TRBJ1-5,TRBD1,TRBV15,CATSRDRDRANQPQHF,TGTGCCACCAGCAGAGACCGTGACAGGGCGAATCAGCCCCAGCATTTT
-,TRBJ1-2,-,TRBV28,CASSISTYGYTF,TGTGCCAGCAGTATCAGTACCTATGGCTACACCTTC
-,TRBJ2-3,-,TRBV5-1,CASSLETALPSSTDTQYF,TGCGCCAGCAGCCTGGAAACAGCCCTTCCATCTAGCACAGATACGCAGTATTTT
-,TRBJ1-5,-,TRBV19,CASSTMGEAGGQPQHF,TGTGCCAGTAGTACTATGGGGGAAGCGGGAGGTCAGCCCCAGCATTTT
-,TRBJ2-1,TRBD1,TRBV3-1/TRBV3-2,CASSQGTGSYNEQFF,TGTGCCAGCAGCCAAGGGACAGGCTCCTACAATGAGCAGTTCTTC
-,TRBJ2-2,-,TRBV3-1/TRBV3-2,CASSSSLVGPGELFF,TGTGCCAGCAGCTCCTCTTTAGTGGGCCCGGGGGAGCTGTTTTTT
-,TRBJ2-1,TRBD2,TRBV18,CASSPGLAGFRNEQFF,TGTGCCAGCTCACCTGGACTAGCGGGATTTCGAAATGAGCAGTTCTTC
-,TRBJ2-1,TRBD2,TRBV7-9,CASNLAGVNDQFF,TGTGCCAGCAACTTAGCGGGAGTGAATGATCAGTTCTTC
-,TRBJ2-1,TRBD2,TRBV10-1,CASRRTSNEQFF,TGCGCCAGCAGAAGGACTAGCAATGAGCAGTTCTTC
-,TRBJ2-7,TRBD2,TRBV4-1,CASSQDPPTSGIGRGREQYF,TGCGCCAGCAGCCAAGATCCCCCGACTAGCGGGATTGGCCGAGGGCGGGAGCAGTACTTC
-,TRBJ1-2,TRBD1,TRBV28,CASSSGTGAKPRGYTF,TGTGCCAGCAGTTCCGGGACAGGGGCAAAGCCGCGAGGCTACACCTTC
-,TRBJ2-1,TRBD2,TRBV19,CASRTSGTYNEQFF,TGTGCCAGCCGAACTAGCGGGACATACAATGAGCAGTTCTTC
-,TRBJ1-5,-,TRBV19,CASSIDLFGPNQPQHF,TGTGCCAGTAGTATAGATCTATTTGGTCCCAATCAGCCCCAGCATTTT
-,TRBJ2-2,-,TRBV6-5,CASNRAGLTGELFF,TGTGCCAGCAACCGAGCGGGCCTCACCGGGGAGCTGTTTTTT
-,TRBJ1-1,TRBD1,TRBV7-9,CASSYDRAGNTEAFF,TGTGCCAGCAGCTACGACAGGGCCGGGAACACTGAAGCTTTCTTT
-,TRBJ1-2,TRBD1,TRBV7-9,CASSFRTGDFYGYTF,TGTGCCAGCAGCTTCCGGACAGGGGACTTCTATGGCTACACCTTC
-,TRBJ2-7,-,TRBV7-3,CASSLSGHPSDEQYF,TGTGCCAGCAGCTTATCGGGACACCCCTCGGATGAGCAGTACTTC
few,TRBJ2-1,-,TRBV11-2,CASSRLLYNEQFF,TGTGCCAGCAGCCGCTTGCTATACAATGAGCAGTTCTTC
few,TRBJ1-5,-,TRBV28,CASSRDWNQPQHF,TGTGCCAGCAGCCGGGACTGGAATCAGCCCCAGCATTTT
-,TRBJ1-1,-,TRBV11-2,CASSLEQYTEAFF,TGTGCCAGCAGCTTAGAGCAGTACACTGAAGCTTTCTTT
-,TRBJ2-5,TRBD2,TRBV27,CASSLRSSGRAETQYF,TGTGCCAGCAGTTTAAGGTCTAGCGGGAGGGCGGAGACCCAGTACTTC